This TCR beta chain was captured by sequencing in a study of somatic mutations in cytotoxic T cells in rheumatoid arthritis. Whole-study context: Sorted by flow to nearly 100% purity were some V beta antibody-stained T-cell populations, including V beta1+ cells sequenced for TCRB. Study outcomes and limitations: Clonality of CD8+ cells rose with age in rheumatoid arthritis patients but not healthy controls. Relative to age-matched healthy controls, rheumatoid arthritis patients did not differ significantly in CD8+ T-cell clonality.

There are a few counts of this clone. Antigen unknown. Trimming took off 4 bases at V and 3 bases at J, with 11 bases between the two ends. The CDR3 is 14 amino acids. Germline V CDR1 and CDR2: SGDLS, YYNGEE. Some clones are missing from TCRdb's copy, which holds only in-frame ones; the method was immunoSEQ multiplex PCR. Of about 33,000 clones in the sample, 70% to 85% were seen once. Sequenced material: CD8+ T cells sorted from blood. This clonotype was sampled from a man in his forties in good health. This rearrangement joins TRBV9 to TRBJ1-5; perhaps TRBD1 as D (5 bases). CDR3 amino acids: CASSREGINQPQHF. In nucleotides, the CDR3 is TGTGCCAGCAGCAGGGAGGGGATCAATCAGCCCCAGCATTTT.